The 7 T cell receptor beta chains listed next were all sequenced from one sample in a study of blood T cell repertoires in COVID-19. Using immunoSEQ multiplex PCR, the repertoire was profiled, and TCRdb retains in-frame clones only, with some absent. The data show 85,000 to 100,000 clones, 87% seen once. Sequenced material: peripheral blood. Receptors originate from an older woman with COVID-19, enrolled during active disease.

Of note for this clone: One end of the junction is discordant with germline, which a read error may explain. The chain joins TRBV7-9 to TRBJ1-5; TRBD1 matches 10 bases. Germline V CDR1 and CDR2: SEHNR, FQNEAQ (reference sequence). The CDR3 extends over 16 amino acids. The CDR3: CASSLGGQGINQPQHF. The CDR3 region has the DNA TGTGCCAGCAGTTTAGGGGGACAGGGGATCAATCAGCCCCAGCATTTT.

The J gene is TRBJ1-4, the V gene TRBV15; weak D call: TRBD1 (5 bases). The CDR3 length is 15 residues. The V and J ends lost 1 base and 6 bases respectively, with 12 bases between them. Looked up from germline, CDR1 is LNHNV and CDR2 is YYDKDF (reference sequence). The DNA for the CDR3 is TGTGCCACCAGCAGAGCCGGTGGGGCGGATGAAAAACTGTTTTTT. Its translation: CATSRAGGADEKLFF.

The sample holds one count of this clone. The chain has TRBV5-1 and TRBJ1-1; 9 nucleotides agree with TRBD1. The length of the CDR3 is 17 residues. The germline V gene has CDR1 SGHRS and CDR2 YFSETQ. The ends lost 3 bases at V and 2 bases at J; junction bases unmatched: 11. CDR3 DNA sequence: TGCGCCAGCAGCTCCTCGGGACAGGGAAATTTTAACACTGAAGCTTTCTTT. Encoded protein: CASSSSGQGNFNTEAFF.

The chain uses TRBV5-1 and TRBJ2-7, with TRBD1 as a possible D gene (6 bases). Germline V gene data show CDR1 as SGHRS and CDR2 as YFSETQ. Trimming shortened V by 1 base and J by 12 bases, and 14 bases separated the two germline ends. The CDR3 contains 12 residues. CDR3 in DNA: TGCGCCAGCAGCTTGCGGGACACCCCATGGTACTTC. This sequence encodes CASSLRDTPWYF. The full variable domain, rest sourced from reference TRBV5-1 and TRBJ2-7, is KAGVTQTPRYLIKTRGQQVTLSCSPISGHRSVSWYQQTPGQGLQFLFEYFSETQRNKGNFPGRFSGRQFSNSRSEMNVSTLELGDSALYLCASSLRDTPWYFGPGTRLTVT.

This chain joins TRBV9 and TRBJ2-3, with 8 bases that match TRBD2. V dropped 0 bases and J dropped 2; count of bases not matched to a gene: 5. In germline, CDR1 is SGDLS, CDR2 YYNGEE. The CDR3 loop spans 16 amino acids. CDR3 coding DNA: TGTGCCAGCAGCGTAGTGGCGGGGGGCCTCACAGATACGCAGTATTTT. Amino acid sequence: CASSVVAGGLTDTQYF.

V and J are TRBV10-3 and TRBJ2-7; maybe TRBD2 (7 bases). Between the trimmed V and J ends, which lost 1 base and 5 bases, there was a span of 12 bases. This CDR3 has 14 amino acids. Per the germline V gene, CDR1 is ENHRY and CDR2 is SYGVKD. The chain's CDR3 is CAISEFGGQDEQYF. The CDR3 DNA is TGTGCCATCAGTGAGTTCGGGGGGCAGGACGAGCAGTACTTC.

This clone was seen only once. The chain is built from TRBV4-1 and TRBJ2-2; the D gene is possibly TRBD2 (6 bases). Trimming pared 6 bases from V and 4 bases from J, leaving 12 bases between. Germline lookup yields CDR1 MGHRA and CDR2 YSYEKL. The CDR3 is 14 residues long. CDR3 in amino acids: CASRERGGTGELFF. Here the CDR3 DNA reads TGCGCCAGCAGAGAAAGGGGAGGCACCGGGGAGCTGTTTTTT.